Each of the 25 T cell receptor beta chains below was sequenced from the same sample in a study of beta chain features in type 1 diabetes. What was sequenced were expressed TCRB transcripts, since all of the isolated RNA had been reverse transcribed. Profiled with immunoSEQ multiplex PCR; TCRdb holds only in-frame clones, not every one. The sample carries about 350,000 clones, less than 20% recorded once. The sample was naive CD4+ T cells from blood. Receptor source: a woman aged 18-29 years in good health.

The chain has TRBV2 and TRBJ1-1, with D possibly TRBD1 on 6 matching bases. The CDR3 totals 14 residues. The germline CDR1 and CDR2 sequences are SNHLY and FYNNEI. Trimming shortened V by 7 bases and J by 5 bases, and 17 bases separated the two germline ends. DNA of the CDR3: TGTGCCAGCACTAAAACAGGGAGTTTTACTGAAGCTTTCTTT. Its protein product is CASTKTGSFTEAFF.

The V call is TRBV13, the J call TRBJ2-7, with D unresolved. Deletions cut 0 bases from V and 3 bases from J, with 9 bases between. The V gene's germline CDR1 is PRHDT and CDR2 FYEKMQ (reference sequence). The CDR3 is 14 amino acids. The CDR3 DNA is TGTGCCAGCAGCTTAGGACAGCCCCACTACGAGCAGTACTTC. It codes for CASSLGQPHYEQYF.

The chain uses TRBV10-3 and TRBJ2-7; no definite D call. The V and J ends lost 7 bases and 6 bases respectively, with 10 bases between them. Germline lookup yields CDR1 ENHRY and CDR2 SYGVKD. The CDR3 contains 11 residues. The CDR3 DNA follows: TGTGCCATCACCAGTTCGGGCGAGCAGTACTTC. It codes for CAITSSGEQYF.

The chain carries TRBV11-2 and TRBJ2-7; D perhaps matches TRBD1 (5 bases). Trimming removed 5 bases at V and 1 base at J, with 27 bases between. The CDR3 contains 19 residues. Looked up from germline, CDR1 is SGHAT and CDR2 is FQNNGV. CDR3 sequence reads: CASSHNRTRGARGSYEQYF. In DNA form, the CDR3 reads TGTGCCAGCAGCCACAATCGCACCCGTGGGGCGAGAGGTTCCTACGAGCAGTACTTC.

This rearrangement joins TRBV6-5 to TRBJ2-2; possibly TRBD1 for D (6 bases). The V and J ends lost 7 bases and 1 base respectively, with 10 bases between them. CDR1 is MNHEY and CDR2 is SVGAGI in the germline V gene. The CDR3 totals 14 residues. The CDR3 sequence: CASNVQGNTGELFF. CDR3 DNA sequence: TGTGCCAGCAATGTACAGGGGAACACCGGGGAGCTGTTTTTT.

This chain uses TRBV19 with TRBJ1-1, with TRBD1 as a possible D gene (6 bases). Germline V lookup: CDR1 LNHDA, CDR2 SQIVND (reference sequence). The ends were cut back, 5 bases at V and 1 base at J, with 11 bases in the middle. This CDR3 spans 14 amino acids. For the CDR3, the DNA is TGTGCCAGTAGTTACGGCAGGGGGAACACTGAAGCTTTCTTT. Protein product: CASSYGRGNTEAFF.

The V call is TRBV7-3, the J call TRBJ1-2; 8 bases match TRBD1. The CDR3 has 13 amino acids. V gave up 5 bases and J gave up 8 bases; unmatched junction bases: 7. Germline V lookup: CDR1 SGHTA, CDR2 FQGTGA. CDR3 residues: CASSGAGGVGYTF. CDR3 DNA: TGTGCCAGCAGCGGGGCAGGGGGCGTCGGCTACACCTTC.

The chain is built from TRBV4-1 and TRBJ1-2, with D tentatively TRBD1 (6 bases). Germline-derived CDR1 and CDR2 are MGHRA and YSYEKL. V lost 4 bases and J 8 bases, leaving 11 bases between the germline ends. The CDR3 extends over 12 amino acids. The CDR3 DNA is TGCGCCAGCAGCCCGACAGGTAGAGGCTACACCTTC. It translates to CASSPTGRGYTF.

The V call is TRBV11-2, the J call TRBJ2-5, with D possibly being TRBD2 (5 bases). Per germline, CDR1 SGHAT and CDR2 FQNNGV. V lost 1 base, J lost 7 bases, and 19 bases lay in between. The CDR3 extends over 16 amino acids. The CDR3 coding sequence is TGTGCCAGCAGCTTAGCTTTTGGACTTCCGGGATGGACCCAGTACTTC. Protein sequence: CASSLAFGLPGWTQYF.

This clone was counted only a few times. The chain employs TRBV29-1 and TRBJ2-1, with 10 bases matching TRBD1. The trim removed 4 bases at V and 11 bases at J, leaving 14 bases unmatched. Germline assignment: CDR1 SQVTM and CDR2 ANQGSEA. CDR3 length equals 15 residues. CDR3 loop: CSVVPPRDRGFQQFF. For the CDR3, the DNA is TGCAGCGTTGTCCCTCCTAGGGACAGGGGATTTCAGCAGTTCTTC.

This clone was seen a few times. The chain links TRBV9 to TRBJ2-3; perhaps TRBD2 as D (6 bases). Per the germline V gene, CDR1 is SGDLS and CDR2 is YYNGEE. CDR3 size: 13 residues. Trimming took 4 bases from V and 6 from J, leaving 12 bases between them. The CDR3 sequence: CASSFTSPDTQYF. The DNA for the CDR3 is TGTGCCAGCAGCTTCACTAGCCCTGATACGCAGTATTTT.

V gene TRBV9 combines with J gene TRBJ2-1; 10 nucleotides align to TRBD2. Unmatched junction bases numbered 1, after V lost 2 bases and J lost 5 bases. Germline CDR1 reads SGDLS; CDR2 reads YYNGEE. CDR3 length: 14 amino acids. The CDR3, as DNA: TGTGCCAGCAGCGTTACTAGCGGGAACAATGAGCAGTTCTTC. Translation: CASSVTSGNNEQFF.

The chain links TRBV23-1 to TRBJ2-2; perhaps TRBD2 as D (6 bases). TRBV23-1 is reported as an ORF; its role is uncertain. The length of the CDR3 is 18 residues. V was pared by 5 bases and J by 1 base, with 20 bases between. Here the CDR3 DNA reads TGCGCCAGCAGTTCCGCTAACTCGGGACTTCAGAACACCGGGGAGCTGTTTTTT. Encoded protein: CASSSANSGLQNTGELFF.

V and J are TRBV29-1 and TRBJ2-1, with 12 nucleotides matching TRBD2. In germline, CDR1 is SQVTM, CDR2 ANQGSEA. The CDR3 contains 14 residues. After removal of 8 bases from V and 5 bases from J, the junction contained 7 bases not matched to a gene. CDR3 in amino acids: CSNRRLAGDNEQFF. CDR3 in DNA: TGCAGCAACCGGCGACTAGCGGGGGACAATGAGCAGTTCTTC.

With respect to this clone: The sample holds other DNA sequences that translate to the same CDR3. The rearrangement joins TRBV30 to TRBJ2-6; D is uncertain. The germline CDR1 and CDR2 sequences are GTSNPN and SVGIG (reference sequence). The CDR3 loop spans 12 amino acids. Trimming left V 6 bases short and J 0 bases short, with 3 bases between. CDR3 region: CACNSGANVLTF. The CDR3 nucleotides are TGTGCCTGCAACTCTGGGGCCAACGTCCTGACTTTC.

This clone was seen a few times. CDR3: CAWSVHLGAGTEAFF. CDR3 DNA: TGTGCCTGGAGTGTACATTTGGGAGCGGGGACTGAAGCTTTCTTT. The chain employs TRBV30 and TRBJ1-1; D is ambiguous. V was clipped by 0 bases and J by 5 bases, with 16 bases between them. Germline CDR1 is GTSNPN and CDR2 is SVGIG (reference sequence). The CDR3 totals 15 residues.

The chain couples TRBV5-6 to TRBJ1-2; D remains ambiguous. Trimming took off 7 bases at V and 8 bases at J, with 15 bases between the two ends. The CDR3 spans 12 residues. Germline V CDR1 and CDR2: SGHDT, YYEEEE. The CDR3 DNA is TGTGCCAGCTCCCGGGGAAGAGGCGGCTACACCTTC. It translates to CASSRGRGGYTF.

The gene calls are TRBV7-9 and TRBJ2-4; TRBD1 matches at 10 bases. Germline V gene sequence: CDR1 SEHNR, CDR2 FQNEAQ (reference sequence). V trimming: 5 bases; J trimming: 8 bases; junction bases outside the gene matches: 9. The CDR3 contains 15 residues. The CDR3, as DNA: TGTGCCAGCAGCACCCGGGACAGGGGCGGTGACATTCAGTACTTC. This translates into CASSTRDRGGDIQYF.

The chain links TRBV18 to TRBJ2-5, with TRBD2 identical over 11 bases. The CDR3 is 15 residues long. Losses at the gene ends were 5 bases for V and 1 base for J; bases not matched to a gene: 3. CDR1 is KGHSH, CDR2 LQKENI, per germline. CDR3 sequence (DNA): TGTGCCAGCTCATCGACTAGCGGGGCCCAAGAGACCCAGTACTTC. Encoded protein: CASSSTSGAQETQYF.

This clone was seen a few times. In nucleotides, the CDR3 is TGCAGCGTCGGGACAGGGGGCGACTATGGCTACACCTTC. As protein: CSVGTGGDYGYTF. This sequence joins TRBV29-1 and TRBJ1-2; TRBD1 aligns across 12 bases. After removal of 6 bases from V and 3 bases from J, the junction contained 2 bases not matched to a gene. This CDR3 contains 13 residues. Germline CDR1 reads SQVTM; CDR2 reads ANQGSEA.

In this sample, this clone turned up a few times. The V and J genes are TRBV5-1 and TRBJ2-7; D unresolved. Germline CDR1 reads SGHRS; CDR2 reads YFSETQ. The CDR3 runs to 15 residues. The V and J ends lost 7 bases and 4 bases respectively, with 21 bases between them. The CDR3 DNA reads TGCGCCAGCGCCCGTGCCCCAGGCCTTGATTACGAGCAGTACTTC. This codes for CASARAPGLDYEQYF. The full variable domain, completed using reference TRBV5-1 and TRBJ2-7, is KAGVTQTPRYLIKTRGQQVTLSCSPISGHRSVSWYQQTPGQGLQFLFEYFSETQRNKGNFPGRFSGRQFSNSRSEMNVSTLELGDSALYLCASARAPGLDYEQYFGPGTRLTVT.

The chain couples TRBV5-1 to TRBJ2-1; D is perhaps TRBD1 (5 bases). The length of the CDR3 is 13 residues. The germline V and J ends were trimmed by 2 bases and 5 bases, with 8 bases remaining between them. In germline, CDR1 is SGHRS, CDR2 YFSETQ. The CDR3 nucleotides are TGCGCCAGCAGCTTATCAGGGAACAATGAGCAGTTCTTC. Protein sequence: CASSLSGNNEQFF.

This chain connects TRBV2 to TRBJ1-2; D possibly corresponds to TRBD1 (5 bases). CDR1 and CDR2 from the germline V gene are SNHLY and FYNNEI. Trimming removed 6 bases at V and 1 base at J, with 15 bases between. The CDR3 extends over 15 amino acids. The CDR3, as DNA: TGTGCCAGCAGAGAGGGGATCGGGGGTAACTATGGCTACACCTTC. Amino acids: CASREGIGGNYGYTF.

This clone was seen a handful of times. The rearrangement links TRBV7-2 to TRBJ2-5, with D perhaps TRBD1 (6 bases). CDR3 length: 15 residues. Trimming removed 2 bases at V and 5 bases at J, with 15 bases between. Germline V CDR1 and CDR2: SGHTA, FQGNSA. Here the CDR3 DNA reads TGTGCCAGCAGCTTATGGCAGCAGGGGACGGAGACCCAGTACTTC. The encoded protein is CASSLWQQGTETQYF.

The rearrangement links TRBV11-3 to TRBJ2-1, with TRBD2 matching over 8 bases. CDR1 SGHNT and CDR2 YENEEA come from the germline V gene. V was pared by 5 bases and J by 4 bases, with 4 bases of the junction left unmatched. The length of the CDR3 is 14 residues. The CDR3 loop reads CASSLLADYNEQFF. CDR3 coding DNA: TGTGCCAGCAGCCTACTAGCGGATTACAATGAGCAGTTCTTC.